One sample yielded the 12 T cell receptor beta chains listed below, sequenced in a study of blood T cell repertoires in COVID-19. This table comes from immunoSEQ multiplex PCR, and its TCRdb copy is limited to in-frame clones, with some not included. The sample records roughly 150,000 clones, 70% to 80% being singletons. Sequenced input: peripheral blood. These receptors all come from a woman in her sixties or seventies with COVID-19, enrolled during active disease.

The rearrangement uses TRBV9 and TRBJ1-1; no definite D call. Trimming pared 1 base from V and 1 base from J, leaving 8 bases between. Germline-derived CDR1 and CDR2 are SGDLS and YYNGEE. There are 14 residues in the CDR3. This CDR3 reads CASSVYGKNTEAFF. CDR3 bases: TGTGCCAGCAGCGTATACGGGAAGAACACTGAAGCTTTCTTT.

The rearrangement uses TRBV7-2 and TRBJ1-2; D gene ambiguous. The germline V and J ends were trimmed by 5 bases and 7 bases, with 20 bases remaining between them. The germline CDR1 and CDR2 sequences are SGHTA and FQGNSA. CDR3 size: 15 residues. CDR3 in DNA: TGTGCCAGCAGCGAAACCTTCGCGGGAGCGGTTGGCTACACCTTC. It specifies CASSETFAGAVGYTF.

The rearrangement joins TRBV27 to TRBJ1-6; no clear D gene. The CDR3 has 15 amino acids. The V gene lost 6 bases and the J gene lost 8 bases, with 17 bases spanning the gap. Per the germline V gene, CDR1 is MNHEY and CDR2 is SMNVEV (reference sequence). The CDR3 nucleotides are TGTGCCAGCAGACTAGGGTGGGGAAACGATTCACCCCTCCACTTT. Translated: CASRLGWGNDSPLHF.

In its sample, this clone was seen a few times. Within the sample, other DNA sequences also encode this same CDR3. The V gene is TRBV9, the J gene TRBJ1-1, with no clear D. CDR3 length equals 13 residues. Germline V gives CDR1 SGDLS, CDR2 YYNGEE. Trimming stripped 0 bases from V and 0 bases from J, with 3 bases between. CDR3 residues: CASSVAVNTEAFF. The DNA of the CDR3 is TGTGCCAGCAGCGTAGCGGTGAACACTGAAGCTTTCTTT. The variable domain in full, with the rest retrieved from reference TRBV9 and TRBJ1-1, is DSGVTQTPKHLITATGQRVTLRCSPRSGDLSVYWYQQSLDQGLQFLIQYYNGEERAKGNILERFSAQQFPDLHSELNLSSLELGDSALYFCASSVAVNTEAFFGQGTRLTVV.

The chain uses TRBV25-1 and TRBJ1-2; D not certain. V lost 7 bases, J lost 4 bases, and 10 bases lay in between. Germline CDR1 and CDR2: MGHDK and SYGVNS. The CDR3 consists of 12 residues. For the CDR3, the DNA is TGTGCCAGCAAAGGAGGAATCTATGGCTACACCTTC. This translates into CASKGGIYGYTF.

This clone was seen a handful of times. This sequence joins TRBV11-2 and TRBJ2-1; D gene ambiguous. V was pared by 1 base and J by 6 bases, with 13 bases between. CDR1 and CDR2 (germline): SGHAT, FQNNGV. The CDR3 sequence is 15 residues long. CDR3 nucleotides: TGTGCCAGCAGCTTAGCTGGCGTGGGCCGCAATGAGCAGTTCTTC. Amino acids: CASSLAGVGRNEQFF.

The chain couples TRBV5-4 to TRBJ1-4, with TRBD1 identical over 8 bases. The CDR3 runs to 15 residues. Germline V lookup: CDR1 SGHNT, CDR2 YYREEE (reference sequence). V was clipped by 3 bases and J by 7 bases; unmatched bases: 8. CDR3 sequence reads: CASSSPGQGIEKLFF. In nucleotides, the CDR3 is TGTGCCAGCAGCTCCCCAGGACAGGGTATTGAAAAACTGTTTTTT.

The rearrangement joins TRBV27 to TRBJ2-1, with 8 bases matching TRBD2. V dropped 0 bases and J dropped 8; count of bases not matched to a gene: 15. Germline V CDR1 and CDR2: MNHEY, SMNVEV (reference sequence). There are 18 residues in the CDR3. Written as DNA, the CDR3 is TGTGCCAGCAGTTTATCGCCCCGGGAGGGCCAATACCGGGATGAGCAGTTCTTC. Protein product: CASSLSPREGQYRDEQFF.

The rearrangement links TRBV2 to TRBJ1-1; TRBD1 aligns across 7 bases. Germline values: CDR1 SNHLY, CDR2 FYNNEI. With V trimmed by 6 bases and J by 4 bases, 5 bases remained unmatched. The CDR3 extends over 13 amino acids. The CDR3 DNA reads as TGTGCCAGCAGCCCAGGGGGGTTCACTGAAGCTTTCTTT. This encodes CASSPGGFTEAFF.

The chain employs TRBV5-1 and TRBJ2-2; 9 bases are shared with TRBD1. The germline V gene has CDR1 SGHRS and CDR2 YFSETQ. The V segment lost 1 base and the J segment 5 bases; nucleotides outside the gene matches: 6. The CDR3 is made up of 16 amino acids. The CDR3 bases are TGCGCCAGCAGCTTGACACAGGGGGCGGGAACCGGGGAGCTGTTTTTT. Its protein product is CASSLTQGAGTGELFF.

The chain carries TRBV28 and TRBJ2-1; TRBD2 agrees at 7 bases. The CDR3 is 14 residues long. Germline V lookup: CDR1 MDHEN, CDR2 SYDVKM. V shed 3 bases, J shed 9 bases, and the junction held 8 bases outside the gene matches. This CDR3 reads CASSLTGGSREQFF. The DNA for the CDR3 is TGTGCCAGCAGTTTGACGGGCGGGAGCCGTGAGCAGTTCTTC.

This rearrangement joins TRBV9 to TRBJ2-3; 9 positions agree with TRBD2. Trimming at V came to 3 bases and at J to 6 bases, leaving 14 bases not matched to a gene. The CDR3 has 17 amino acids. Per germline, CDR1 SGDLS and CDR2 YYNGEE. The CDR3: CASSAFPYSGSSDTQYF. CDR3 DNA sequence: TGTGCCAGCAGCGCATTCCCCTATAGCGGGAGCTCCGATACGCAGTATTTT.